This entry features one T cell receptor (beta chain) sequence. This clone came up once. This clone's antigen is unknown. No quality values exist for individual bases; no much larger clone is one base distant. TCRbeta CDR3 regions were amplified from genomic DNA using the immunoSEQ Assay, a bias-controlled multiplex PCR. Turning to the authors' computational methods: The number of nucleated cells in each sample was estimated by amplification of reference gene primers within the assay. To quantify the absolute abundance of each unique TCRbeta CDR3 rearrangement, sequence reads were collapsed and filtered. Productive Simpson clonality was computed per sample as the square root of Simpson's diversity index over productive rearrangements. TCRdb provides this immuneACCESS table in a form limited to in-frame rearrangements. Some clones are lacking; in checked studies, under half of them reflect an unresolved V gene, and why the rest are absent is not known. For V, J and clone size, that table is used; D and trimming come from the DNA. The sample table contains fewer than 250,000 clones; only one count was recorded for about nine tenths of them. Together, the top ten hold more than 9% of the sample.

The germline V end is reduced by 2 bases and the J end by 7 bases; junction bases left unmatched: 7. The germline V gene supplies CDR1 KGHSH and CDR2 LQKENI. The CDR3 measures 15 amino acids from cysteine to phenylalanine. Solely the CDR3 DNA is kept, with 45 bases framed from the first base. The data were taken from a study of blood T cell repertoires in COVID-19 (dated by TCRdb to 2020 to 2022). A note on the overall study: The collaborator samples originated in the United States, Italy and Spain and spanned the acute and convalescent phases of COVID-19. The prospective study material was composed of cDNA or gDNA derived from T cells, B-cell-depleted T cells, or PBMCs. The dataset comprised deeply sampled blood TCRbeta repertoires from subjects exposed to, actively infected with, or recovered from COVID-19. The repertoires were made available in a free public database intended to serve as a resource for research on the immune response to SARS-CoV-2. Samples were obtained from the ongoing ImmuneRACE study (first 160 participants) and from 1,000 to 1,500 subjects provided by 6 global collaborators. A de-identified subject ID, COVID-19 status, age in years and sex were almost always included in the sample metadata. HLA class I and class II types, where available, came from metadata supplied by the sample provider rather than from assay-based typing. Findings and caveats that apply to the study as a whole: How much clinical and demographic metadata was included differed by source and by participant, and the metadata was provided uncurated.

One collaborating source in Seattle enrolled patients while the patients were actively infected and followed the patients over time throughout the course of disease. Each collaborating institution followed its own protocols to collect whole blood in K2EDTA tubes. For TCRbeta analysis, collaborator samples were shipped as frozen whole blood, as isolated PBMCs, or as DNA extracted from either sample type. The receptor comes from a man aged 45-60 years with COVID-19, enrolled during active disease. Sequencing input: peripheral blood. In this chain, TRBV18 is recombined with TRBJ2-1, with 8 junctional bases fitting TRBD1. The CDR3 loop reads CASSPTGTGGNEQFF. The nucleotides are TGTGCCAGCTCACCAACCGGGACAGGTGGGAATGAGCAGTTCTTC.